The clone carrying this T cell receptor beta chain was picked up a small number of times. Its antigen is not known. This specimen belongs to a study of read filtering for tumor transcriptome and immune sequencing. For the study at large: DNase treatment preceded whole-transcriptome library preparation.

This library used approximately 370 ng RNA and molecular barcoded adaptors spanning alpha/delta and beta/gamma chains. TCRdb reanalysed the reads using MiXCR and keeps one entry per CDR3 protein. The profile shows 40,000 or so distinct CDR3 sequences, approximately 15% of them singletons. Study-wide results and caveats: IR-seq captured clonotypes deeper and more reliably than RNA-seq. Correlation between methods rose after single-read clonotypes were removed.

The CDR3 loop spans 15 amino acids. CDR1 is SQVTM and CDR2 is ANQGSEA in the germline V gene. Trimming pared 7 bases from V and 6 bases from J, leaving 24 bases between. The sequencing input was a population of CD138-negative cells sorted from bone marrow. The sequence derives from a donor aged 40 or older with multiple myeloma. The chain has TRBV29-1 and TRBJ1-1, with D maybe TRBD1 (5 bases). CDR3 in amino acids: CSAGFFSQGLPEAFF. DNA for the CDR3: TGCAGCGCCGGTTTTTTTAGTCAGGGCCTCCCTGAAGCTTTCTTT.